Detailed here is one T cell receptor beta chain. No antigen is known for it. The record originates from a study of CD8+CD57+ T cells in acquired aplastic anemia. About the research overall: Sorted cells (CD4+ and CD8+) yielded DNA amounts that averaged roughly 3.5 ug.

The CDR3 spans 14 residues. Trimming pared 3 bases from V and 1 base from J, leaving 9 bases between. The germline CDR1 and CDR2 sequences are MNHNY and SVGAGI (reference sequence). Study outcomes and limitations: Patients and controls were found to share some 30 CD8+ CDR3 sequences. Statistical testing detected no significant gap in CD8+ Simpson's diversity between patients and controls.

The TCR beta profiling, which covered VDJ combination and CDR3 sequence, was carried out using genomic DNA as the template. A single record per CDR3 protein comes from TCRdb applying MiXCR to the reads. The table lists hundreds of thousands of distinct CDR3 sequences, roughly 50% of them singletons. The chain has TRBV6-6 and TRBJ1-1; no firm D call. This TCR was recovered from a human donor with severe aplastic anemia or a healthy control (not recorded which). Material for sequencing was sorted CD4+, CD8+, or CD8+CD57+ T cells (not recorded which) from PBMCs. CDR3 sequence reads: CASSYGFSNTEAFF. The DNA for the CDR3 is TGTGCCAGCAGTTATGGGTTTTCGAACACTGAAGCTTTCTTT.